This TCR beta chain was observed in a study of blood T cell repertoires in COVID-19. Study-level background: Italy, Spain and the United States were the sources of the convalescent and acute COVID-19 samples. PBMCs, B-cell-depleted T cells, or T cells were the source of the cDNA or gDNA that made up the material.

V lost 0 bases and J lost 10; bases outside the gene matches: 6. The germline CDR1 and CDR2 sequences are SGHKS and YYEKEE (reference sequence). The CDR3 is 15 amino acids. In the study's own analysis: The assay estimated nucleated cells by amplifying reference gene primers. The data were produced by immunoSEQ multiplex PCR, yet TCRdb's version contains in-frame clones alone and is incomplete. V and J calls plus clone size are reproduced from that table; the DNA served to infer D and trimming. The sample holds over 35,000 clones; about 85% are singletons and the top ten take around 45%. The chain links TRBV5-5 to TRBJ1-6, with 8 bases identical to TRBD1. This sequence originates from a man in his 60s with active or convalescent COVID-19. The sequenced sample was peripheral blood. The CDR3 protein is CASSLVDRGRSPLHF. CDR3 coding DNA: TGTGCCAGCAGCTTGGTTGACAGGGGAAGATCACCCCTCCACTTT. The full variable domain, with the rest looked up from reference TRBV5-5 and TRBJ1-6, is DAGVTQSPTHLIKTRGQQVTLRCSPISGHKSVSWYQQVLGQGPQFIFQYYEKEERGRGNFPDRFSARQFPNYSSELNVNALLLGDSALYLCASSLVDRGRSPLHFGNGTRLTVT.